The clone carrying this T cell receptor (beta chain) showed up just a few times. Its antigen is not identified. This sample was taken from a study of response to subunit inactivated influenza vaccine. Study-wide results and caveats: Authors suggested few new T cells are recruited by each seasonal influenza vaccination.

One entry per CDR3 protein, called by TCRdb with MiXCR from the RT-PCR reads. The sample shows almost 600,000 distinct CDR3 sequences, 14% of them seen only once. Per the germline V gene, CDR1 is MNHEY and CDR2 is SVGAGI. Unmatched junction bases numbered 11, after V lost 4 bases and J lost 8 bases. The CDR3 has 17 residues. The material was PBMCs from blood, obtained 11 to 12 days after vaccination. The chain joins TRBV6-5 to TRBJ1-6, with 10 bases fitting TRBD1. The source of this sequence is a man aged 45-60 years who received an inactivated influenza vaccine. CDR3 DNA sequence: TGTGCCAGCAGTTCCCACCCGGGACAGGGGCAGGATTCACCCCTCCACTTT. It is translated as CASSSHPGQGQDSPLHF.